One and the same sample provided the 21 T cell receptor beta chains below, sequenced in a study of T cells after posttransplantation cyclophosphamide (TCRdb year 2016). The control cohort was approximately eleven patients given myeloablative marrow transplants with methotrexate plus a calcineurin inhibitor, sampled 1 year after transplant. Receptor libraries were prepared by the immunoSEQ multiplex PCR assay. TCRdb carries this immuneACCESS record with in-frame sequences only. Its versions omit some clonotypes, under half of them owing to an unresolved V gene in the studies checked, with the rest unexplained. Within this sample are some 14,000 clones, with approximately 81% of them counted one time only. The ten largest clones take up under 6% of the sample. The sequencing here drew on PBMCs, taken 371 days after allogeneic stem cell transplant with calcineurin inhibitor and methotrexate. These receptors came from a male patient aged 18 to 35 who received an allogeneic stem cell transplant from a related donor, was CMV-positive, and had no GVHD. Once a transplant has taken place, some T cells may be donor derived.

The chain recombines TRBV6-5 with TRBJ2-1; D not certain. CDR1 and CDR2 from the germline V gene are MNHEY and SVGAGI. The V end lost 2 bases, the J end lost 9 bases, and 11 bases lay between the germline ends. CDR3 length: 13 residues. The CDR3 bases are TGTGCCAGCAGTTACGCTAGTCTAAGTGAGCAGTTCTTC. Its protein product is CASSYASLSEQFF.

As regards this clone: Germline and junction disagree at one end, which may indicate a read error. The chain employs TRBV7-9 and TRBJ2-1; 12 bases map to TRBD2. The CDR3 is made up of 15 amino acids. In germline, CDR1 is SEHNR, CDR2 FQNEAQ (reference sequence). The CDR3 DNA is TGTGCCAGCAGCCTGACTAGCGGGAGCTACAGTGAGCAGTTCTTC. This sequence encodes CASSLTSGSYSEQFF.

Worth noting for this clone: A read error may produce the germline difference seen at one junction end. This chain connects TRBV19 to TRBJ2-1; 9 bases agree with TRBD2. The CDR3 extends over 15 amino acids. The V gene's germline CDR1 is LNHDA and CDR2 SQIVND (reference sequence). CDR3 sequence reads: CASGASGTPYSEQFF. In DNA, the CDR3 is TGTGCCAGCGGAGCTAGCGGGACGCCCTACAGTGAGCAGTTCTTC.

The genes are TRBV4-2 and TRBJ2-3; no firm D call. Germline V CDR1 and CDR2: LGHNA, YNFKEQ. This CDR3 contains 17 residues. V was shortened by 0 bases and J by 0 bases, with 13 bases between the two germline ends. The CDR3 region is CASSQEIGGFSTDTQYF. Here the CDR3 DNA reads TGTGCCAGCAGCCAAGAAATAGGCGGATTTAGCACAGATACGCAGTATTTT.

This clone appeared once. V and J are TRBV28 and TRBJ1-2, with 11 bases lining up with TRBD1. The CDR3 totals 17 residues. V trimming: 0 bases; J trimming: 2 bases; junction bases outside the gene matches: 5. Germline V gene lookup returns CDR1 MDHEN and CDR2 SYDVKM. In DNA, the CDR3 is TGTGCCAGCAGTTTATGGAGCCGGGACAGGGGGAACTATGGCTACACCTTC. Translating gives CASSLWSRDRGNYGYTF.

V is TRBV29-1 and J is TRBJ2-7; TRBD1 matches 7 bases. V lost 6 bases to trimming and J lost 3 bases; unmatched junction nucleotides: 11. The CDR3 sequence is 14 residues long. Germline V lookup: CDR1 SQVTM, CDR2 ANQGSEA. CDR3 loop: CSVGKGQKNYEQYF. The CDR3, as DNA: TGCAGCGTCGGAAAGGGACAGAAAAACTACGAGCAGTACTTC.

Comments on this clone: Relative to the germline gene, one junction end is altered; a read error may explain this. V usage is TRBV5-1 and J usage is TRBJ1-2, with D perhaps TRBD1 (5 bases). The CDR3 loop spans 17 amino acids. CDR1 and CDR2 from the germline V gene are SGHRS and YFSETQ. The CDR3: CASSLGPLGTTNYGYSF. CDR3 nucleotide sequence: TGCGCCAGCAGCTTGGGTCCACTGGGGACTACTAACTATGGCTACTCCTTC.

This clone was picked up one time. V usage is TRBV2 and J usage is TRBJ2-1; TRBD2 agrees at 11 bases. Germline loops: CDR1 SNHLY, CDR2 FYNNEI. The CDR3 covers 16 residues. V trimming: 6 bases; J trimming: 6 bases; junction bases outside the gene matches: 10. Here the CDR3 DNA reads TGTGCCAGCAGCTCCTCCCGACTAGCGGGAAGCAATGAGCAGTTCTTC. Its translation: CASSSSRLAGSNEQFF. The full variable domain, rest sourced from reference TRBV2 and TRBJ2-1, is EPEVTQTPSHQVTQMGQEVILRCVPISNHLYFYWYRQILGQKVEFLVSFYNNEISEKSEIFDDQFSVERPDGSNFTLKIRSTKLEDSAMYFCASSSSRLAGSNEQFFGPGTRLTVL.

The chain links TRBV10-3 to TRBJ2-7, with 7 bases identical to TRBD2. Per the germline V gene, CDR1 is ENHRY and CDR2 is SYGVKD. The trim removed 4 bases at V and 0 bases at J, leaving 9 bases unmatched. The CDR3 runs to 16 residues. The CDR3 coding sequence is TGTGCCATCAGTGGGGAAGCGGGACGGCCCTCCTACGAGCAGTACTTC. Its protein product is CAISGEAGRPSYEQYF.

This clone showed up just once. The V and J genes are TRBV7-2 and TRBJ2-2, with 10 bases identical to TRBD1. CDR3 length: 15 residues. V lost 3 bases and J lost 7; bases outside the gene matches: 5. Germline V gives CDR1 SGHTA, CDR2 FQGNSA. The CDR3 loop reads CASSLRQGAGGELFF. The DNA of the CDR3 is TGTGCCAGCAGCTTGCGACAGGGGGCTGGCGGGGAGCTGTTTTTT. The variable domain in full, completed from reference TRBV7-2 and TRBJ2-2, reads GAGVSQSPSNKVTEKGKDVELRCDPISGHTALYWYRQSLGQGLEFLIYFQGNSAPDKSGLPSDRFSAERTGGSVSTLTIQRTQQEDSAVYLCASSLRQGAGGELFFGEGSRLTVL.

By share of the sample, this clone is medium-sized. The V and J genes are TRBV10-1 and TRBJ2-7; D remains ambiguous. The CDR3 has 13 residues. The germline CDR1 and CDR2 sequences are WNHNN and SYGVQD (reference sequence). The V gene lost 2 bases and the J gene lost 2 bases, with 7 bases spanning the gap. The CDR3 sequence is CASSENRAYEQYF. CDR3 DNA: TGCGCCAGCAGTGAGAACCGGGCCTACGAGCAGTACTTC.

Sample share makes this clone large. The chain carries TRBV6-6 and TRBJ2-7, with TRBD1 matching over 11 bases. The CDR3 runs to 15 residues. Germline V gives CDR1 MNHNY, CDR2 SVGAGI (reference sequence). V lost 8 bases to trimming and J lost 4 bases; unmatched junction nucleotides: 10. The CDR3 is CASLTPGQGEYEQYF. For the CDR3, the DNA is TGTGCCAGCTTAACCCCGGGACAGGGGGAGTACGAGCAGTACTTC.

The V and J genes are TRBV7-3 and TRBJ2-1; the match to TRBD2 covers 8 bases. The germline gives CDR1 SGHTA, CDR2 FQGTGA. The V gene end was trimmed by 2 bases and the J gene end by 10 bases; junction bases not matched to a gene: 16. The CDR3 is 17 amino acids. CDR3 in DNA: TGTGCCAGCAGCTTACTCGGGGGAACGAGCGGGGGAGGGGAGCAGTTCTTC. This sequence encodes CASSLLGGTSGGGEQFF.

This clone was counted only a few times. The V call is TRBV7-2, the J call TRBJ2-1; possible D gene TRBD2, 7 bases. The CDR3 has 14 amino acids. Germline CDR1 is SGHTA and CDR2 is FQGNSA. Trimming took off 5 bases at V and 9 bases at J, with 17 bases between the two ends. This CDR3 reads CASSLTRGGGEQFF. In nucleotides, the CDR3 is TGTGCCAGCAGCCTGACTAGGGGGGGAGGTGAGCAGTTCTTC.

The rearrangement joins TRBV28 to TRBJ1-3; weak D call: TRBD1 (6 bases). V shed 6 bases and J shed 0 bases, with 15 bases lying between them. This CDR3 comprises 16 residues. Germline V gene data show CDR1 as MDHEN and CDR2 as SYDVKM. The CDR3 protein is CASRDNRVSSGNTIYF. The CDR3 nucleotides read TGTGCCAGCAGGGATAACAGGGTGAGCTCTGGAAACACCATATATTTT. Based on the CDR3 plus reference TRBV28 and TRBJ1-3, the full variable domain is DVKVTQSSRYLVKRTGEKVFLECVQDMDHENMFWYRQDPGLGLRLIYFSYDVKMKEKGDIPEGYSVSREKKERFSLILESASTNQTSMYLCASRDNRVSSGNTIYFGEGSWLTVV.

This clone was seen just once. V gene TRBV15 combines with J gene TRBJ1-1; D is undetermined. The CDR3 consists of 15 residues. V lost 3 bases, J lost 0 bases, and 11 bases lay in between. The germline gives CDR1 LNHNV, CDR2 YYDKDF (reference sequence). CDR3 residues: CATSSSRGLNTEAFF. The CDR3 region has the DNA TGTGCCACCAGCAGTAGTCGGGGTCTGAACACTGAAGCTTTCTTT.

The chain carries TRBV6-5 and TRBJ1-2, with 7 bases identical to TRBD1. CDR1 and CDR2 from the germline V gene are MNHEY and SVGAGI. The CDR3 contains 14 residues. Trimming at V came to 6 bases and at J to 0 bases, leaving 4 bases not matched to a gene. This CDR3 is CASSRTGANYGYTF. CDR3 DNA: TGTGCCAGCAGCCGGACAGGAGCTAACTATGGCTACACCTTC.

The V and J genes are TRBV18 and TRBJ2-3; 9 nucleotides agree with TRBD2. The CDR3 has 15 residues. Germline loops: CDR1 KGHSH, CDR2 LQKENI. Trimming took 4 bases from V and 4 from J; bases not matched to a gene: 6. CDR3 DNA sequence: TGTGCCAGCTCACAAGCGGGAGGAGGTGCAGATACGCAGTATTTT. It translates to CASSQAGGGADTQYF.

The chain links TRBV5-1 to TRBJ2-1; D is unclear. This CDR3 spans 11 amino acids. V was pared by 3 bases and J by 6 bases, with 4 bases between. Germline V CDR1 and CDR2: SGHRS, YFSETQ. The CDR3 DNA follows: TGCGCCAGCAGCTCTAGCAATGAGCAGTTCTTC. This translates into CASSSSNEQFF.

As concerns this clone: At one end, the junction sequence differs from germline, possibly due to a read error. This chain uses TRBV11-3 with TRBJ2-2; 12 bases are a match to TRBD2. CDR1 and CDR2 from the germline V gene are SGHNT and YENEEA. There are 16 residues in the CDR3. CDR3 DNA: TGTGCCAGCAGCTCTCGGACTAGCGGGAACGCCGGGGAGCTGTTTTTT. It specifies CASSSRTSGNAGELFF.

This clone was found once. The rearrangement links TRBV4-1 to TRBJ2-7, with D possibly matching TRBD2 (6 bases). V lost 2 bases, J lost 6 bases, and 20 bases lay in between. CDR1 and CDR2 (germline): MGHRA, YSYEKL. The CDR3 spans 16 residues. CDR3 nucleotide sequence: TGCGCCAGCAGCCAATGGGGGGTTACAGCTTATTCCGAGCAGTACTTC. It encodes CASSQWGVTAYSEQYF.